These T cell receptor beta chains were read from a single sample in a study of regulatory T cells in long-lasting Graves disease. TCRdb itself ran the multiplex PCR reads through MiXCR, one entry per CDR3 protein. The sample lists roughly 500,000 distinct CDR3 sequences; approximately 15% were seen once. The same data also contributed to another study, on T cells in Graves' hyperthyroidism and ophthalmopathy.

The specimen comprised peripheral blood mononuclear cells (PBMCs), sampled at new diagnosis, from a patient treated with antithyroid drugs. The receptors originated from a man aged 25 to 40 with Graves disease. Each CDR3 is given with its conserved first and last residue. The D gene is left open where the match is weak. Some rows have no size entry. The others give once, few or many, or a class for an expanded clone.

J gene | clone size | D gene | V gene | CDR3 protein | CDR3 DNA
TRBJ2-3 | many | TRBD2 | TRBV11-2 | CASSLDSLAGAQDTQYF | TGTGCCAGCAGCTTAGACTCTCTAGCGGGAGCTCAAGATACGCAGTATTTT
TRBJ2-4 | few | - | TRBV3-1 | CASSQVLGQSSLAKNIQYF | TGTGCCAGCAGCCAAGTCCTCGGACAGTCCTCCTTAGCCAAAAACATTCAGTACTTC
TRBJ1-5 | - | TRBD1 | TRBV15 | CATSKRQGGQPQHF | TGTGCCACCAGCAAACGACAGGGTGGACAGCCCCAGCATTTT
TRBJ1-2 | few | - | TRBV28 | CASQDLNPLSGYTF | TGTGCCAGCCAGGACCTTAACCCCCTCTCTGGCTACACCTTC
TRBJ1-1 | - | - | TRBV29-1 | CSVAGAPTEAFF | TGCAGCGTTGCAGGGGCGCCCACTGAAGCTTTCTTT
TRBJ2-2 | - | TRBD2 | TRBV7-2 | CASSKRLAGGTGELFF | TGTGCCAGCAGCAAAAGACTAGCGGGAGGCACCGGGGAGCTGTTTTTT
TRBJ2-7 | few | TRBD2 | TRBV19 | CASSIGLAATRPQYF | TGTGCCAGTAGTATTGGACTAGCGGCAACTCGGCCCCAGTACTTC
TRBJ2-7 | many | - | TRBV10-3 | CAIAGNSTPYEQYF | TGTGCCATCGCCGGGAATTCAACCCCCTACGAGCAGTACTTC
TRBJ2-7 | many | - | TRBV6-5 | CASSYSLEQYF | TGTGCCAGCAGTTACTCGCTCGAGCAGTACTTC
TRBJ1-1 | many | - | TRBV20-1 | CSASEQVLGSEAFF | TGCAGTGCAAGTGAACAGGTTTTGGGATCTGAAGCTTTCTTT
TRBJ2-2 | many | - | TRBV20-1 | CSARDGFGVGELFF | TGCAGTGCTAGAGATGGATTTGGGGTCGGGGAGCTGTTTTTT
TRBJ1-1 | many | - | TRBV12-3/TRBV12-4 | CASTLRVTEAFF | TGTGCCAGCACCCTGCGGGTCACTGAAGCTTTCTTT
TRBJ2-1 | - | - | TRBV12-3/TRBV12-4 | CASSPSVQSNYQFF | TGTGCCAGCAGTCCCTCAGTTCAGTCCAATTATCAGTTCTTC
TRBJ1-1 | many | TRBD1 | TRBV20-1 | CSARVTGDWDTEAFF | TGCAGTGCTAGGGTGACAGGGGATTGGGACACTGAAGCTTTCTTT
TRBJ2-7 | many | - | TRBV27 | CATGLNYEQYF | TGTGCCACCGGACTAAATTACGAGCAGTACTTC
TRBJ2-3 | - | TRBD2 | TRBV10-3 | CAISPRLAGGIDTQYF | TGTGCCATCAGTCCCCGACTAGCGGGAGGGATCGATACGCAGTATTTT
TRBJ2-3 | many | TRBD2 | TRBV7-2 | CASSLLAEDTQYF | TGTGCCAGCAGCCTACTAGCGGAGGATACGCAGTATTTT
TRBJ1-3 | many | - | TRBV20-1 | CSATRRRSGNTIYF | TGCAGTGCTACCCGACGTCGCTCTGGAAACACCATATATTTT
TRBJ1-2 | few | - | TRBV20-1 | CSARIGEVINYGYTF | TGCAGTGCTAGGATAGGGGAAGTAATTAACTATGGCTACACCTTC
TRBJ2-4 | few | TRBD2 | TRBV3-1 | CASSLTSGSSIQYF | TGTGCCAGCAGCCTTACTAGCGGGAGTAGCATTCAGTACTTC
TRBJ2-1 | - | - | TRBV27 | CASSFRDNSYNEQFF | TGTGCCAGCAGTTTCCGGGACAACTCCTACAATGAGCAGTTCTTC
TRBJ2-5 | many | - | TRBV7-9 | CASSLEEGLATQYF | TGTGCCAGCAGCTTAGAGGAGGGTCTGGCGACCCAGTACTTC
TRBJ2-7 | few | TRBD1 | TRBV20-1 | CSAIRDRGVYEQYF | TGCAGTGCCATCCGGGACAGGGGAGTCTACGAGCAGTACTTC
TRBJ1-4 | few | - | TRBV27 | CASSSDSRRSNEKLFF | TGTGCCAGCAGTTCGGACAGTCGCCGGTCCAATGAAAAACTGTTTTTT
TRBJ1-5 | many | - | TRBV10-3 | CAISESTGSNQPQHF | TGTGCCATCAGTGAGTCCACAGGTAGCAATCAGCCCCAGCATTTT
TRBJ2-3 | - | TRBD2 | TRBV11-1 | CASSSGTSGSGADTQYF | TGTGCCAGCAGCTCGGGGACTAGCGGGAGTGGGGCAGATACGCAGTATTTT
TRBJ2-1 | few | TRBD1 | TRBV19 | CASQEQGALDEQFF | TGTGCCAGCCAAGAACAGGGGGCGTTGGATGAGCAGTTCTTC
TRBJ1-5 | - | - | TRBV2 | CASRAMGNQPQHF | TGTGCCAGCAGGGCGATGGGGAATCAGCCCCAGCATTTT
TRBJ2-7 | - | TRBD2 | TRBV7-9 | CASSPRGLAGVYEQYF | TGTGCCAGCAGCCCCCGGGGACTAGCGGGAGTGTACGAGCAGTACTTC
TRBJ2-2 | many | - | TRBV11-2 | CASSGTAGATGELFF | TGTGCCAGCAGTGGAACCGCAGGAGCCACCGGGGAGCTGTTTTTT
TRBJ2-7 | many | TRBD2 | TRBV20-1 | CSARRGLAVYEQYF | TGCAGTGCTAGAAGGGGACTAGCAGTGTACGAGCAGTACTTC
TRBJ2-7 | - | - | TRBV20-1 | CSAREWDEQYF | TGCAGTGCCCGTGAGTGGGACGAGCAGTACTTC
TRBJ2-5 | - | - | TRBV6-1 | CARSEYREPYF | TGTGCCCGCAGTGAGTACCGGGAGCCATACTTC
TRBJ1-5 | many | - | TRBV20-1 | CSARPPGLFNQPQHF | TGCAGTGCTAGACCCCCAGGTCTGTTCAATCAGCCCCAGCATTTT
TRBJ2-4 | - | TRBD2 | TRBV24-1 | CATSDHLAGLLQNIQYF | TGTGCCACCAGTGATCACCTAGCGGGACTTCTCCAAAACATTCAGTACTTC
TRBJ2-5 | few | TRBD1 | TRBV2 | CASSGENPGTGRETQYF | TGTGCCAGCAGTGGCGAGAATCCCGGGACAGGCCGAGAGACCCAGTACTTC